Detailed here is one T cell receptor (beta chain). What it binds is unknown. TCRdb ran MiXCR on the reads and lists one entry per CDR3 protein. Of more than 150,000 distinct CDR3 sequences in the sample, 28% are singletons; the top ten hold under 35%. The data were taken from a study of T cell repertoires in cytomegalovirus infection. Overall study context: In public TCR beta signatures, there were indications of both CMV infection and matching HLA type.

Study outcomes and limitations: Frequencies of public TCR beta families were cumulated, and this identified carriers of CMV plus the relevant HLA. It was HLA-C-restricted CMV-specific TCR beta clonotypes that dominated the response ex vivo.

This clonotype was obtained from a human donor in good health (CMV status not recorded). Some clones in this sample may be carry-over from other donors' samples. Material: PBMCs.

The CDR3 coding sequence is TGCAGTGCCGTCGGAACTAGCGGGGGATTTAGCACAGATACGCAGTATTTT. Translation: CSAVGTSGGFSTDTQYF. V and J are TRBV20-1 and TRBJ2-3, with 11 positions matching TRBD2. This CDR3 is built from 17 residues. CDR1 and CDR2 from the germline V gene are DFQATT and SNEGSKA (reference sequence). V shed 6 bases and J 0 bases; nucleotides not matched to a gene: 11.